This entry lists 30 T cell receptor beta chains sequenced from one sample in a study of blood T cell repertoires in COVID-19 (dated by TCRdb to 2018 to 2020). The protocol used for the library was the immunoSEQ multiplex PCR assay. TCRdb mirrors the immuneACCESS table, restricted to in-frame sequences. Some clones are absent from its copies; in checked studies, under half trace to an unresolved V gene, and the reason for the others is unknown. This sample gives 60,000 to 75,000 clones in total; 80% to 90% of them show up just once. The top ten hold approximately 5.4% of the sample. The specimen sequenced was peripheral blood. These TCRs come from a man aged 45-65 years with active COVID-19.

This chain uses TRBV5-1 with TRBJ1-1, with D perhaps matching TRBD1 (5 bases). The CDR3 length is 15 residues. Between the trimmed V and J ends, which lost 1 base and 4 bases, there was a span of 14 bases. Germline V gene sequence: CDR1 SGHRS, CDR2 YFSETQ. CDR3 in amino acids: CASSLRSGGGTEAFF. Here the CDR3 DNA reads TGCGCCAGCAGCTTGAGGTCCGGCGGGGGCACTGAAGCTTTCTTT.

The chain employs TRBV28 and TRBJ1-4, with a tentative D call TRBD1 (5 bases). Germline lookup yields CDR1 MDHEN and CDR2 SYDVKM. V lost 5 bases and J lost 8, with 21 bases in between. CDR3 length: 16 amino acids. CDR3 DNA sequence: TGTGCCAGCAGTCCCCTAAGGCGGGGGGTGGGCGAAAAACTGTTTTTT. This translates into CASSPLRRGVGEKLFF.

V is TRBV7-2 and J is TRBJ1-2; no firm D call. The V end was cut by 5 bases, the J end by 5 bases, with 18 bases between. The CDR3 covers 15 residues. Germline-derived CDR1 and CDR2 are SGHTA and FQGNSA. CDR3 in DNA: TGTGCCAGCAGCCCTAGTCCGGAGGTTGGATATGGCTACACCTTC. It yields the protein CASSPSPEVGYGYTF.

The chain links TRBV27 to TRBJ2-7; TRBD2 might be the D (5 bases). There are 13 residues in the CDR3. The germline V and J ends were trimmed by 6 bases and 6 bases, with 15 bases remaining between them. The germline V gene encodes CDR1 MNHEY and CDR2 SMNVEV (reference sequence). The CDR3 is CASSPTVAFEQYF. The CDR3 DNA is TGTGCCAGCAGCCCCACCGTAGCGTTCGAGCAGTACTTC.

The V call is TRBV7-3, the J call TRBJ2-1; 13 positions agree with TRBD2. Germline V CDR1 and CDR2: SGHTA, FQGTGA. J gave up 3 bases and V 5 bases, and 4 bases lay outside the gene matches. The CDR3 loop spans 16 amino acids. DNA for the CDR3: TGTGCCAGCAGCCAGGGACTAGCGGGGATCTACAATGAGCAGTTCTTC. It is translated as CASSQGLAGIYNEQFF.

The chain uses TRBV5-1 and TRBJ2-1; D possibly corresponds to TRBD2 (5 bases). CDR3 length: 15 amino acids. The germline CDR1 and CDR2 sequences are SGHRS and YFSETQ. The V gene lost 1 base and the J gene lost 4 bases, with 12 bases spanning the gap. The CDR3 DNA follows: TGCGCCAGCAGCTTGAGCGGTTACACGTACAATGAGCAGTTCTTC. Protein product: CASSLSGYTYNEQFF.

The chain links TRBV7-8 to TRBJ1-4; 9 bases agree with TRBD1. Germline CDR1 SGHVS, CDR2 FQNEAQ. The CDR3 has 15 residues. The J segment lost 6 bases and the V segment lost 2 bases, leaving 4 bases of the junction unmatched. DNA of the CDR3: TGTGCCAGCAGCTTAAACAGGGGGCGCGATGAAAAACTGTTTTTT. It translates to CASSLNRGRDEKLFF.

The gene calls are TRBV3-1 (or the pseudogene TRBV3-2) and TRBJ2-7, with a weak D call TRBD2 (5 bases). The V gene lost 4 bases and the J gene lost 5 bases, with 27 bases spanning the gap. The CDR3 runs 18 residues. Germline CDR1 and CDR2: LGHDT and YNNKEL (reference sequence). CDR3 amino acids: CASSPDKPWISGCDEQYF. The DNA of the CDR3 is TGTGCCAGCAGCCCCGATAAACCCTGGATCAGCGGATGCGACGAGCAGTACTTC.

The gene calls are TRBV4-2 and TRBJ2-1; 11 positions agree with TRBD1. The germline V gene encodes CDR1 LGHNA and CDR2 YNFKEQ. The CDR3 spans 14 residues. V lost 4 bases, J lost 9 bases, and 5 bases stayed unmatched. As DNA, the CDR3 is TGTGCCAGCAGCCCGGGGACAGGGGGTGGTGAGCAGTTCTTC. This codes for CASSPGTGGGEQFF.

The V and J genes are TRBV10-3 and TRBJ1-1; D may be TRBD1 (5 bases). Germline V gene lookup returns CDR1 ENHRY and CDR2 SYGVKD. Trimming stripped 4 bases from V and 0 bases from J, with 9 bases between. The CDR3 spans 14 residues. The CDR3 nucleotides read TGTGCCATCAGTGCTAGACAGATGAACACTGAAGCTTTCTTT. It specifies CAISARQMNTEAFF.

This clone has more than one count but fewer than ten. The chain carries TRBV19 and TRBJ1-3, with 7 bases matching TRBD1. The germline CDR1 and CDR2 sequences are LNHDA and SQIVND (reference sequence). The ends lost 10 bases at V and 4 bases at J; junction bases unmatched: 10. The CDR3 has 14 amino acids. The CDR3 reads CATTRGGAGNTIYF. The DNA of the CDR3 is TGTGCCACCACCCGAGGGGGCGCGGGAAACACCATATATTTT.

The sample holds one count of this clone. CDR3 DNA: TGTGCCAGCAGCTCCAGCGGCACAGATACGCAGTATTTT. Protein: CASSSSGTDTQYF. The rearrangement links TRBV7-2 to TRBJ2-3, with unresolved D. The CDR3 is made up of 13 amino acids. Germline V gene data show CDR1 as SGHTA and CDR2 as FQGNSA. Trimming took 4 bases from V and 1 from J, leaving 6 bases between them.

This sequence joins TRBV6-5 and TRBJ1-5; tentatively, D is TRBD1 (5 bases). V lost 7 bases and J lost 5, with 12 bases in between. In germline, CDR1 is MNHEY, CDR2 SVGAGI. This CDR3 has 13 amino acids. The CDR3 loop reads CASTVTGDQPQHF. In nucleotides, the CDR3 is TGTGCCAGCACTGTCACAGGAGATCAGCCCCAGCATTTT.

In its sample, this clone was seen once. The rearrangement uses TRBV7-2 and TRBJ2-4; 7 bases fit TRBD1. Per germline, CDR1 SGHTA and CDR2 FQGNSA. V dropped 5 bases and J dropped 2; count of bases not matched to a gene: 9. The CDR3 has 16 residues. CDR3 sequence reads: CASSPDRARSKNIQYF. The DNA of the CDR3 is TGTGCCAGCAGCCCCGACAGGGCGCGGTCCAAAAACATTCAGTACTTC.

The rearrangement uses TRBV6-6 and TRBJ2-3; TRBD2 agrees at 7 bases. This CDR3 is 14 amino acids long. Germline values: CDR1 MNHNY, CDR2 SVGAGI (reference sequence). J was trimmed by 5 bases and V by 10 bases; bases with no gene match: 12. CDR3 sequence (DNA): TGTGCCACGACTAGGACTAGGATTCGAGATACGCAGTATTTT. Its translation is CATTRTRIRDTQYF.

The chain uses TRBV6-5 and TRBJ1-2; 10 nucleotides match TRBD1. Germline V lookup: CDR1 MNHEY, CDR2 SVGAGI. CDR3 length: 15 amino acids. Unmatched junction bases numbered 11, after V lost 5 bases and J lost 8 bases. In nucleotides, the CDR3 is TGTGCCAGCAGTCCGGACAGGGGGAATGTGCGCGGCTACACCTTC. Translated, it gives CASSPDRGNVRGYTF.

J is TRBJ2-5 and V is TRBV7-9; TRBD1 matches at 7 bases. Looked up from germline, CDR1 is SEHNR and CDR2 is FQNEAQ (reference sequence). Losses at the gene ends were 0 bases for V and 5 bases for J; bases not matched to a gene: 0. The CDR3 length is 13 residues. CDR3 in DNA: TGTGCCAGCAGCTTAGCAGGGGGCGAGACCCAGTACTTC. Translating it yields CASSLAGGETQYF.

The chain is built from TRBV7-8 and TRBJ2-1, with 9 bases matching TRBD2. This CDR3 contains 16 residues. Germline lookup yields CDR1 SGHVS and CDR2 FQNEAQ. Trimming at V came to 5 bases and at J to 5 bases, leaving 10 bases not matched to a gene. CDR3 region: CASSQTPRGRDNEQFF. The CDR3 nucleotides read TGTGCCAGCAGCCAAACCCCACGCGGGAGGGACAATGAGCAGTTCTTC.

The chain couples TRBV5-4 to TRBJ2-7; 14 bases are shared with TRBD2. In germline, CDR1 is SGHNT, CDR2 YYREEE (reference sequence). This CDR3 has 16 residues. The V and J ends lost 4 bases and 4 bases, in that order; junction bases with no gene match: 7. The CDR3 coding sequence is TGTGCCAGCAGCACACAGACTAGCGGGAGGGTATACGAGCAGTACTTC. It translates to CASSTQTSGRVYEQYF.

Here the CDR3 reads CASSSRSRDSLEYF. As DNA, the CDR3 is TGTGCCAGCAGCTCCCGGTCCCGGGACAGCTTAGAGTACTTC. The V and J genes are TRBV11-2 and TRBJ2-7; TRBD1 aligns across 7 bases. The length of the CDR3 is 14 residues. With V trimmed by 4 bases and J by 11 bases, 14 bases remained unmatched. CDR1 and CDR2 (germline): SGHAT, FQNNGV.

This clone was observed a single time. In nucleotides, the CDR3 is TGTGCCAGCAGCCCAGTTTCCCCTCCTGAAGCTTTCTTT. This sequence encodes CASSPVSPPEAFF. This chain uses TRBV4-2 with TRBJ1-1; D remains ambiguous. Trimming left V 4 bases short and J 6 bases short, with 12 bases between. The CDR3 contains 13 residues. CDR1 and CDR2 (germline): LGHNA, YNFKEQ.

The V and J genes are TRBV29-1 and TRBJ1-5; TRBD1 agrees at 7 bases. Germline CDR1 and CDR2: SQVTM and ANQGSEA. V lost 4 bases and J lost 3; bases outside the gene matches: 3. This CDR3 has 13 residues. The CDR3 DNA follows: TGCAGCGTTGCACAGGGGAACAATCAGCCCCAGCATTTT. It is translated as CSVAQGNNQPQHF.

The rearrangement links TRBV6-1 to TRBJ2-7; the match to TRBD1 covers 10 bases. The CDR3 is 15 amino acids. V shed 5 bases and J 4 bases; nucleotides not matched to a gene: 8. Germline CDR1 and CDR2: MNHNS and SASEGT. CDR3 residues: CASSPRQGAAYEQYF. As DNA, the CDR3 is TGTGCCAGCAGTCCCCGACAGGGGGCAGCTTACGAGCAGTACTTC.

This chain connects TRBV7-6 to TRBJ2-7, with a possible D match to TRBD2 (5 bases). The CDR3 runs to 15 residues. CDR1 and CDR2 (germline): SGHVS, FNYEAQ. V lost 7 bases, J lost 5 bases, and 21 bases lay in between. The CDR3 region is CASIPSAGGYHEQYF. CDR3 sequence (DNA): TGTGCCAGCATTCCCAGTGCAGGAGGCTACCACGAGCAGTACTTC.

The chain uses TRBV14 and TRBJ2-7; TRBD1 matches at 8 bases. This CDR3 is 15 amino acids long. Germline lookup yields CDR1 SGHDN and CDR2 FVKESK. The V and J ends lost 4 bases and 3 bases, in that order; junction bases with no gene match: 8. CDR3 coding DNA: TGTGCCAGCAGCCCCAGGACAGGGACCCGCTACGAGCAGTACTTC. Its translation: CASSPRTGTRYEQYF.

The V call is TRBV11-2, the J call TRBJ2-7; a possible D gene is TRBD2 (6 bases). CDR1 and CDR2 from the germline V gene are SGHAT and FQNNGV. V was clipped by 3 bases and J by 3 bases, with 18 bases between them. The CDR3 has 16 amino acids. CDR3 sequence: CASSLGLPAGSYEQYF. CDR3 in DNA: TGTGCCAGCAGCTTGGGGCTTCCAGCGGGTAGCTACGAGCAGTACTTC.

The chain couples TRBV18 to TRBJ2-7; TRBD1 matches at 7 bases. Germline CDR1 KGHSH, CDR2 LQKENI. This CDR3 contains 14 residues. V lost 4 bases, J lost 5 bases, and 8 bases stayed unmatched. This CDR3 is CASSLRQGTHEQYF. The CDR3 DNA is TGTGCCAGCTCACTCCGACAGGGAACCCACGAGCAGTACTTC.

This clone has a handful of counts. V usage is TRBV7-9 and J usage is TRBJ1-1, with a possible D match to TRBD1 (6 bases). The V end was cut by 3 bases, the J end by 5 bases, with 16 bases between. CDR1 and CDR2 from the germline V gene are SEHNR and FQNEAQ (reference sequence). This CDR3 spans 15 amino acids. CDR3 residues: CASSFQGLGTTEAFF. The CDR3 DNA sequence: TGTGCCAGCAGCTTCCAGGGTTTGGGGACAACTGAAGCTTTCTTT.

The chain has TRBV7-2 and TRBJ2-1; tentatively, D is TRBD1 (6 bases). Trimming pared 6 bases from V and 8 bases from J, leaving 14 bases between. CDR3 length: 13 amino acids. Germline V gives CDR1 SGHTA, CDR2 FQGNSA. Here the CDR3 DNA reads TGTGCCAGCAGTCTTCAGGGGCGTTATGAGCAGTTCTTC. Its translation: CASSLQGRYEQFF.

The J gene is TRBJ2-1, the V gene TRBV5-1; 8 bases agree with TRBD2. This CDR3 is built from 17 residues. The trim removed 3 bases at V and 1 base at J, leaving 9 bases unmatched. Looked up from germline, CDR1 is SGHRS and CDR2 is YFSETQ. CDR3 DNA sequence: TGCGCCAGCAGCTCCGGGACTAGACTTTATTCCTACAATGAGCAGTTCTTC. It codes for CASSSGTRLYSYNEQFF.